These 25 T cell receptor beta chains were sequenced from one sample in a study of T cell responses to AZD1222 COVID-19 vaccine. Method: immunoSEQ multiplex PCR; TCRdb's copy keeps in-frame clones and lacks some. The profile shows fewer than 150,000 clones, more than 85% of them singletons. The sample here was peripheral blood, taken on day 0 of AZD1222 vaccination. The receptors stem from an adult in good health.

This clone was detected a few times. The V call is TRBV4-1, the J call TRBJ1-4; TRBD1 matches 12 bases. Trimming took 0 bases from V and 8 from J; bases not matched to a gene: 13. Germline V lookup: CDR1 MGHRA, CDR2 YSYEKL. The CDR3 consists of 19 residues. The CDR3 loop reads CASSQDSGQGAIAGEKLFF. The CDR3 DNA reads TGCGCCAGCAGCCAAGATTCGGGACAGGGGGCTATTGCGGGGGAAAAACTGTTTTTT.

On this clone itself: Other DNA sequences of this sample code for an identical CDR3. The gene calls are TRBV6-5 and TRBJ1-2, with D uncertain. The length of the CDR3 is 14 residues. Per the germline V gene, CDR1 is MNHEY and CDR2 is SVGAGI. Trimming pared 2 bases from V and 0 bases from J, leaving 7 bases between. DNA for the CDR3: TGTGCCAGCAGTTACGGGGTAGCTAACTATGGCTACACCTTC. This encodes CASSYGVANYGYTF.

This chain connects TRBV19 to TRBJ1-5; 7 bases fit TRBD1. Per the germline V gene, CDR1 is LNHDA and CDR2 is SQIVND (reference sequence). The CDR3 has 14 residues. V was pared by 6 bases and J by 2 bases, with 4 bases of the junction left unmatched. The CDR3 nucleotides are TGTGCCAGTAGCCAAGACAGGGGCAATCAGCCCCAGCATTTT. Translation gives CASSQDRGNQPQHF.

The chain couples TRBV20-1 to TRBJ1-1; the D is unclear. Germline V gene sequence: CDR1 DFQATT, CDR2 SNEGSKA (reference sequence). V lost 3 bases to trimming and J lost 1 base, with 9 bases between them. The CDR3 runs to 13 residues. CDR3 bases: TGCAGTGCTAGTCACGAAACGAACACTGAAGCTTTCTTT. This gives the protein CSASHETNTEAFF.

The V call is TRBV28, the J call TRBJ1-1; D is ambiguous. The CDR3 length is 16 residues. V lost 3 bases and J lost 0, with 14 bases in between. The germline CDR1 and CDR2 sequences are MDHEN and SYDVKM. DNA for the CDR3: TGTGCCAGCAGTTTCAAGTTGGTTCAGTTGAACACTGAAGCTTTCTTT. Encoded protein: CASSFKLVQLNTEAFF.

The chain couples TRBV9 to TRBJ2-7; D possibly corresponds to TRBD2 (5 bases). Between the trimmed V and J ends, which lost 4 bases and 2 bases, there was a span of 10 bases. Germline V lookup: CDR1 SGDLS, CDR2 YYNGEE. This CDR3 region has 13 residues. The CDR3, as DNA: TGTGCCAGCAGCCTTGACTACACCTACGAGCAGTACTTC. This codes for CASSLDYTYEQYF.

This sequence joins TRBV28 and TRBJ1-5; the match to TRBD1 covers 7 bases. The V segment lost 6 bases and the J segment 6 bases; nucleotides outside the gene matches: 5. Germline V gene sequence: CDR1 MDHEN, CDR2 SYDVKM. The CDR3 consists of 13 residues. In DNA, the CDR3 is TGTGCCAGCAGCCTAGGGGGCACTCAGCCCCAGCATTTT. It specifies CASSLGGTQPQHF.

This sequence joins TRBV13 and TRBJ1-1; the D is unclear. CDR3 length equals 12 residues. Germline V gene lookup returns CDR1 PRHDT and CDR2 FYEKMQ (reference sequence). V was cut by 9 bases and J by 1 base, with 9 bases left in between. The CDR3 sequence: CASGTPNTEAFF. As DNA, the CDR3 is TGTGCCAGTGGAACGCCGAACACTGAAGCTTTCTTT.

The J gene is TRBJ1-2, the V gene TRBV5-4; D is uncertain. This CDR3 spans 17 amino acids. The ends were cut back, 4 bases at V and 0 bases at J, with 19 bases in the middle. CDR1 is SGHNT and CDR2 is YYREEE in the germline V gene (reference sequence). As DNA, the CDR3 is TGTGCCAGCAGCCCTGAGGCCGCGTATTTCCCTAACTATGGCTACACCTTC. This encodes CASSPEAAYFPNYGYTF.

The V and J genes are TRBV5-1 and TRBJ1-1; D possibly corresponds to TRBD1 (6 bases). V lost 0 bases, J lost 7 bases, and 13 bases lay in between. The CDR3 sequence is 14 residues long. Germline CDR1 is SGHRS and CDR2 is YFSETQ. The CDR3, as DNA: TGCGCCAGCAGCTTGGAGGGACACTCGCTTGAAGCTTTCTTT. As protein: CASSLEGHSLEAFF.

The V and J genes are TRBV5-1 and TRBJ2-3, with 13 bases matching TRBD2. The CDR3 extends over 15 amino acids. Germline-derived CDR1 and CDR2 are SGHRS and YFSETQ. Trimming at V came to 0 bases and at J to 8 bases, leaving 3 bases not matched to a gene. The CDR3 region is CASSLGTSGSTTQYF. As DNA, the CDR3 is TGCGCCAGCAGCTTGGGGACTAGCGGGAGTACTACGCAGTATTTT.

The chain is built from TRBV6-5 and TRBJ1-1; D call uncertain. There are 14 residues in the CDR3. Per germline, CDR1 MNHEY and CDR2 SVGAGI. V dropped 6 bases and J dropped 8 bases, with 19 bases sitting between them. CDR3 DNA sequence: TGTGCCAGCAGGGGATTCCGGGAAGGCATGGAAGCTTTCTTT. It is translated as CASRGFREGMEAFF.

The rearrangement joins TRBV4-2 to TRBJ2-7, with unresolved D. Deletions cut 2 bases from V and 5 bases from J, with 10 bases between. Germline V gene sequence: CDR1 LGHNA, CDR2 YNFKEQ. This CDR3 region has 13 residues. CDR3 in DNA: TGTGCCAGCAGCCAACTGGAAGGAAACGAGCAGTACTTC. Its translation is CASSQLEGNEQYF.

This clone has only one observation. The chain links TRBV10-3 to TRBJ1-5, with 8 bases aligning to TRBD1. CDR1 and CDR2 from the germline V gene are ENHRY and SYGVKD. Losses at the gene ends were 4 bases for V and 2 bases for J; bases not matched to a gene: 1. The CDR3 has 14 residues. CDR3 sequence: CAISAQGGNQPQHF. CDR3 in DNA: TGTGCCATCAGTGCACAGGGGGGCAATCAGCCCCAGCATTTT.

The chain recombines TRBV2 with TRBJ2-2; a possible D gene is TRBD1 (6 bases). CDR1 is SNHLY, CDR2 FYNNEI, per germline. V was clipped by 6 bases and J by 2 bases, with 19 bases between them. The CDR3 sequence is 17 residues long. This CDR3 reads CASSPPRAGANTGELFF. CDR3 sequence (DNA): TGTGCCAGCAGCCCCCCCCGGGCAGGGGCAAACACCGGGGAGCTGTTTTTT.

DNA of the CDR3: TGCAGCGTTGCCGGGACAACCTCCTACGAGCAGTACTTC. It is translated as CSVAGTTSYEQYF. V and J are TRBV29-1 and TRBJ2-7, with a possible D match to TRBD1 (6 bases). CDR1 and CDR2 (germline): SQVTM, ANQGSEA. The CDR3 totals 13 residues. Trimming pared 4 bases from V and 0 bases from J, leaving 10 bases between.

The chain recombines TRBV14 with TRBJ1-1; TRBD1 matches 9 bases. CDR1 SGHDN and CDR2 FVKESK come from the germline V gene. CDR3 size: 17 residues. The J segment lost 2 bases and the V segment lost 4 bases, leaving 11 bases of the junction unmatched. This CDR3 is CASSRQLGTGINTEAFF. CDR3 DNA: TGTGCCAGCAGCCGACAGCTCGGGACAGGGATCAACACTGAAGCTTTCTTT.

The chain employs TRBV19 and TRBJ1-5, with D uncertain. CDR1 and CDR2 from the germline V gene are LNHDA and SQIVND (reference sequence). This CDR3 is 13 amino acids long. Trimming cost V 5 bases and J 6 bases, with 11 bases left between them. The CDR3 bases are TGTGCCAGTAGTTTCGGGTTCGGTCAGCCCCAGCATTTT. This translates into CASSFGFGQPQHF.

The chain combines TRBV28 with TRBJ1-2, with a weak D call TRBD1 (6 bases). The CDR3 has 14 amino acids. Trimming took off 3 bases at V and 6 bases at J, with 14 bases between the two ends. Germline loops: CDR1 MDHEN, CDR2 SYDVKM. The CDR3 DNA follows: TGTGCCAGCAGTTTCTCGGCAGGGGACCATGGCTACACCTTC. Protein: CASSFSAGDHGYTF.

The chain employs TRBV11-2 and TRBJ1-6, with D perhaps matching TRBD1 (5 bases). The germline gives CDR1 SGHAT, CDR2 FQNNGV. CDR3 length: 15 amino acids. V gave up 1 base and J gave up 10 bases, with 14 bases separating them. The CDR3 region has the DNA TGTGCCAGCAGCTTAGGGGGACGAATGAACTCACCCCTCCACTTT. This sequence encodes CASSLGGRMNSPLHF.

The chain has TRBV6-5 and TRBJ2-7; D may match TRBD1 or TRBD2 (6 bases each). CDR1 and CDR2 (germline): MNHEY, SVGAGI. The CDR3 contains 14 residues. Between the trimmed V and J ends, which lost 2 bases and 5 bases, there was a span of 13 bases. In DNA, the CDR3 is TGTGCCAGCAGTTACCGGGGGCCCCACCACGAGCAGTACTTC. Its protein product is CASSYRGPHHEQYF.

The rearrangement links TRBV5-4 to TRBJ2-1; D gene unclear. V was cut by 4 bases and J by 0 bases, with 8 bases left in between. The CDR3 runs to 14 residues. Germline CDR1 SGHNT, CDR2 YYREEE (reference sequence). The CDR3 nucleotides read TGTGCCAGCAGCCCGAACCCCTCCTACAATGAGCAGTTCTTC. Its protein product is CASSPNPSYNEQFF.

The table lists this clone with a count of one. The V and J genes are TRBV6-5 and TRBJ1-1, with no clear D. In germline, CDR1 is MNHEY, CDR2 SVGAGI. Trimming shortened V by 3 bases and J by 3 bases, and 14 bases separated the two germline ends. CDR3 size: 15 residues. CDR3 coding DNA: TGTGCCAGCAGTTATAGGACGGCCGGGGACACTGAAGCTTTCTTT. Translating gives CASSYRTAGDTEAFF.

The CDR3 loop is CASSPPGLAGQETQYF. DNA for the CDR3: TGTGCCAGCTCACCACCAGGCCTAGCGGGACAAGAGACCCAGTACTTC. This chain connects TRBV18 to TRBJ2-5, with 9 bases that match TRBD2. The germline V gene encodes CDR1 KGHSH and CDR2 LQKENI. Unmatched junction bases numbered 4, after V lost 0 bases and J lost 2 bases. The CDR3 is made up of 16 amino acids. Combining the CDR3 with reference TRBV18 and TRBJ2-5 gives the whole variable domain NAGVMQNPRHLVRRRGQEARLRCSPMKGHSHVYWYRQLPEEGLKFMVYLQKENIIDESGMPKERFSAEFPKEGPSILRIQQVVRGDSAAYFCASSPPGLAGQETQYFGPGTRLLVL.

Of note for this clone: Other DNA sequences from this sample encode an identical CDR3 as well. The genes are TRBV30 and TRBJ1-5; D perhaps matches TRBD1 (5 bases). Trimming removed 3 bases from V and 4 bases from J, with 10 bases in between. This CDR3 is 13 amino acids long. Germline V gene lookup returns CDR1 GTSNPN and CDR2 SVGIG (reference sequence). In nucleotides, the CDR3 is TGTGCCTGGAGGGGTGGGGGAAATCAGCCCCAGCATTTT. It codes for CAWRGGGNQPQHF. Complete variable domain (other parts from reference TRBV30 and TRBJ1-5): SQTIHQWPATLVQPVGSPLSLECTVEGTSNPNLYWYRQAAGRGLQLLFYSVGIGQISSEVPQNLSASRPQDRQFILSSKKLLLSDSGFYLCAWRGGGNQPQHFGDGTRLSIL.